Listed below are T cell receptor beta chains from one sample, sequenced in a study of cytomegalovirus exposure and HLA in healthy donors. Produced via immunoSEQ multiplex PCR; TCRdb's table is partial and in-frame only. The table has fewer than 70,000 clones, 65% to 70% seen once. The sequenced material came from PBMCs. The receptors stem from a male donor in good health and CMV-seropositive. Both conserved end residues are part of each CDR3. D genes are given only for firm matches. Size values are once, few and many counts, or a class for expanded clones, and some rows have none.

clone size,J gene,V gene,D gene,CDR3 DNA,CDR3 protein
.,TRBJ1-1,TRBV6-1,TRBD1,TGTGCCAGCAGGACAGGGCCGGAGAACACTGAAGCTTTCTTT,CASRTGPENTEAFF
few,TRBJ2-7,TRBV5-5,TRBD1,TGTGCCAGCAGCTTGCGTATAGGACAGGGCCGGCACGAGCAGTACTTC,CASSLRIGQGRHEQYF
once,TRBJ2-7,TRBV30,.,TGTGCCTGGGGAGGACTTGACTACGAGCAGTACTTC,CAWGGLDYEQYF
.,TRBJ2-7,TRBV9,TRBD2,TGTGCCAGCAGCGTGGGGGGGGACCAAATCTACGAGCAGTACTTC,CASSVGGDQIYEQYF
.,TRBJ2-7,TRBV20-1,.,TGCGCGGGGGCGGGGGACTACGAGCAGTACTTC,CAGAGDYEQYF
.,TRBJ1-1,TRBV7-9,TRBD1,TGTTCCAGCAGATCGCCGTTGGGCCGGGACAGGGGTAGAGGAACTGAAGCTTTCTTT,CSSRSPLGRDRGRGTEAFF
.,TRBJ1-1,TRBV18,.,TGTGCCAGCTCACCACCCTCTGGAGGGAAAGGTACTGAAGCTTTCTTT,CASSPPSGGKGTEAFF
.,TRBJ2-7,TRBV19,.,TGTGCCAGTAGTATGCCAGGAACTTCCTACGAGCAGTACTTC,CASSMPGTSYEQYF
.,TRBJ1-5,TRBV11-2,TRBD1,TGTGCCAGCAGCGCCGGGACAGGGTATCAGCCCCAGCATTTT,CASSAGTGYQPQHF
.,TRBJ1-5,TRBV7-9,.,TGTTCCAGCGCTCTCGGGTATCAGCCCCAGCATTTT,CSSALGYQPQHF
.,TRBJ2-5,TRBV5-5,TRBD2,TGTGCCAGCAGCTTCGGGGGGGCCCGGGAGACCCAGTACTTC,CASSFGGARETQYF
.,TRBJ2-6,TRBV30,TRBD2,TGTGCCTGGAGTCCTAATGTCGGGCTAGCGGGTAGCTCTGGGGCCAACGTCCTGACTTTC,CAWSPNVGLAGSSGANVLTF
.,TRBJ2-7,TRBV5-1,.,TGCGCCAGCAGCTTTTCCGCGAGTCACGAGCAGTACTTC,CASSFSASHEQYF
.,TRBJ2-2,TRBV9,.,TGTGCCACCTCAGGGGGGCGTCTTGGCGGGGAGCTGTTTTTT,CATSGGRLGGELFF
once,TRBJ2-1,TRBV5-1,TRBD2,TGCGCCAGCAGCTTGGTCGGGGTAGCGGGAGGGTTTGAGCAGTTCTTC,CASSLVGVAGGFEQFF
few,TRBJ2-1,TRBV5-4,.,TGTGCCAGCAGCTTGGATTACGGAGGGCCAGATAATGAGCAGTTCTTC,CASSLDYGGPDNEQFF
.,TRBJ2-3,TRBV11-2,.,TGTGCCAGCAGCCCTATCCGACAAGCTAGCACAGATACGCAGTATTTT,CASSPIRQASTDTQYF
.,TRBJ2-3,TRBV6-5,.,TGTGCCAGCTCCCCAGACTTCACAGATACGCAGTATTTT,CASSPDFTDTQYF
.,TRBJ2-7,TRBV6-5,TRBD1,TGTGCCAGCAGTTACGGGACAGGGGGAGCCTCCTACGAGCAGTACTTC,CASSYGTGGASYEQYF
.,TRBJ2-4,TRBV6-5,TRBD1,TGTGCCAGCAGCCGAGGGACAGACGGAAACATTCAGTACTTC,CASSRGTDGNIQYF
few,TRBJ2-7,TRBV6-1,TRBD2,TGTGCCAGCACCACCGGGACTAGCGGAACCTACGAGCAGTACTTC,CASTTGTSGTYEQYF
.,TRBJ2-1,TRBV2,TRBD2,TGTGCCAGCACGGCTAGCGGGAGTTTCAAGCAGTTCTTC,CASTASGSFKQFF
.,TRBJ2-1,TRBV6-4,TRBD2,TGTGCCAGCAGTGAACGTCTAGCGGGAGGGGTTGAGCAGTTCTTC,CASSERLAGGVEQFF
.,TRBJ1-5,TRBV30,.,TGTGCCTGGAGTAACCCCGGGACATCCAATCAGCCCCAGCATTTT,CAWSNPGTSNQPQHF
.,TRBJ2-3,TRBV9,TRBD1,TGTGCCAGCAGCCTACAGGGGGATACGCAGTATTTT,CASSLQGDTQYF
.,TRBJ2-3,TRBV5-1,.,TGCGCCAGCAGCCCCGGACTAGAGGGGGGAACAGATACGCAGTATTTT,CASSPGLEGGTDTQYF
.,TRBJ2-7,TRBV6-1,TRBD1,TGTGCCAGCAGTCCAAACAGGGGATACGAGCAGTACTTC,CASSPNRGYEQYF
few,TRBJ2-1,TRBV5-1,TRBD2,TGCGCCAGCAGCGGGGCGGGGGGACTCTACAATGAGCAGTTCTTC,CASSGAGGLYNEQFF
.,TRBJ2-7,TRBV19,.,TGTGCCAGTACCTTCGAGTACGGAAAGGGGTCTGACTACGAGCAGTACTTC,CASTFEYGKGSDYEQYF
.,TRBJ2-7,TRBV4-2,.,TGTGCCAGCAGCCCTATACCGGGCTCGGGGTCGGAGCAGTACTTC,CASSPIPGSGSEQYF
few,TRBJ2-7,TRBV7-2,.,TGTGCCAGCAGCGAACAGGCGAGCTCCTACGAGCAGTACTTC,CASSEQASSYEQYF
.,TRBJ2-3,TRBV2,.,TGTGCCAGCACCAAACTCGAGGGACTCTCAGGGTCGACAGATACGCAGTATTTT,CASTKLEGLSGSTDTQYF
.,TRBJ1-4,TRBV19,TRBD1,TGTGCCAGTAGGCCCTGGGACAGATCTAATGAAAAACTGTTTTTT,CASRPWDRSNEKLFF
.,TRBJ2-3,TRBV5-1,.,TGCGCCAGCAGCTCTGGGGGCAGGGATACGCAGTATTTT,CASSSGGRDTQYF
.,TRBJ1-6,TRBV7-8,TRBD1,TGTGCCAGCAGCTCTGAGACAGGGGCAACGGGACTCCACTTT,CASSSETGATGLHF
.,TRBJ1-6,TRBV2,TRBD1,TGTGCCAGCAGTGAGACGACAGGGCGATCACCCCTCCACTTT,CASSETTGRSPLHF
.,TRBJ2-2,TRBV6-5,.,TGTGCCAGCGTCTCATATGGGGCTGGAACCGGGGAGCTGTTTTTT,CASVSYGAGTGELFF
medium-sized,TRBJ2-4,TRBV27,.,TGTGCCAGCAGTCCCAGGGACTCCCGGGACATTCAGTACTTC,CASSPRDSRDIQYF
once,TRBJ2-1,TRBV10-2,.,TGCGCCAGCAGTGAAAACCTACTAGGGTTGGAGCAGTTCTTC,CASSENLLGLEQFF
.,TRBJ1-2,TRBV28,TRBD1,TGTGCCAGCAGTTTACCCACAGGGGGGGGTGGCTACACCTTC,CASSLPTGGGGYTF
.,TRBJ2-2,TRBV2,.,TGTGCCAGCAGTTATCTAGGATTAAACACCGGGGAGCTGTTTTTT,CASSYLGLNTGELFF
.,TRBJ2-3,TRBV4-3,TRBD1,TGCGCCAGCAGCCAAGATTGGCGGGGACAGGGCACAGATACGCAGTATTTT,CASSQDWRGQGTDTQYF
.,TRBJ2-3,TRBV10-1,TRBD2,TGCGCCAGCAGTGATTCACTAGCGGGGGGGCGTAAAGATACGCAGTATTTT,CASSDSLAGGRKDTQYF
.,TRBJ2-7,TRBV18,.,TGTGCCAGCTCACGAGTTGCGCAGGGAGAGCAGTACTTC,CASSRVAQGEQYF
few,TRBJ2-5,TRBV15,.,TGTGCCACCAGCAGAGAGGGGGGGGCAGGAGGGACCCAGTACTTC,CATSREGGAGGTQYF